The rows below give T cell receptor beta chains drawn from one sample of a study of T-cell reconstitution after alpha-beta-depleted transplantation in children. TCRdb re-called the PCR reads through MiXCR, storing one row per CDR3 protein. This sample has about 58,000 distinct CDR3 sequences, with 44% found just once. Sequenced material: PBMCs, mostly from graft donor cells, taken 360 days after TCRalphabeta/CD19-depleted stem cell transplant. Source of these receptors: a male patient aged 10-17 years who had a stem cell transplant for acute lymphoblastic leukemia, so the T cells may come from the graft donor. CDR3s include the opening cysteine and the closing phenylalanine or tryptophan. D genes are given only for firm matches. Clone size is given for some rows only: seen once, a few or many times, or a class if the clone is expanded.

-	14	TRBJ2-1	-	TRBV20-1	CSAIYGVTINEQFF	TGCAGTGCCATATACGGGGTTACTATCAATGAGCAGTTCTTC
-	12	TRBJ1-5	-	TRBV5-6	CASSYGLSPQHF	TGTGCCAGCAGCTATGGTTTGTCGCCCCAGCATTTT
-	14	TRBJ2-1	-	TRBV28	CASSFLQGYNEQFF	TGTGCCAGCAGTTTCCTCCAAGGCTACAATGAGCAGTTCTTC
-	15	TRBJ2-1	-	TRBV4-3	CASSQVRYVYNEQFF	TGCGCCAGCAGCCAAGTCAGATACGTTTACAATGAGCAGTTCTTC
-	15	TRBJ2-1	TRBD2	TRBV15	CATSNGLAVYNEQFF	TGTGCCACCAGCAACGGACTAGCGGTCTACAATGAGCAGTTCTTC
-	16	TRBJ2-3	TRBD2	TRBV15	CATRRTSGGRTDTQYF	TGTGCCACCAGGCGGACTAGCGGGGGCCGCACAGATACGCAGTATTTT
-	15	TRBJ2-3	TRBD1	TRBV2	CASSGRDRVEDTQYF	TGTGCCAGCAGTGGCAGGGACAGGGTTGAAGATACGCAGTATTTT
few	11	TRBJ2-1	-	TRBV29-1	CVWVGYNEQFF	TGCGTCTGGGTCGGATACAATGAGCAGTTCTTC
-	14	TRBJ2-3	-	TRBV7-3	CASSLTLSTDTQYF	TGTGCCAGCAGCTTAACTCTTAGCACAGATACGCAGTATTTT
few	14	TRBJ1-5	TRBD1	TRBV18	CASPRQGGNQPQHF	TGTGCCAGCCCAAGGCAGGGGGGCAATCAGCCCCAGCATTTT
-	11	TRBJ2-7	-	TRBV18	CASSLLNEQYF	TGTGCCAGCTCGCTCCTCAACGAGCAGTACTTC
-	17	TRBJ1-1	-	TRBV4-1	CASSQGFYWAGNTEAFF	TGCGCCAGCAGCCAAGGTTTCTACTGGGCCGGGAACACTGAAGCTTTCTTT
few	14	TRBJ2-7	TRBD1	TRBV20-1	CAIETGTGIYEQYF	TGCGCAATCGAAACCGGGACAGGGATCTACGAGCAGTACTTC
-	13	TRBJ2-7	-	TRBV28	CASHPTGLYEQYF	TGTGCCAGCCACCCGACAGGTCTCTACGAGCAGTACTTC
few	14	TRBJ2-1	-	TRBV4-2	CASSQGVVGNEQFF	TGTGCCAGCAGCCAAGGGGTGGTAGGAAATGAGCAGTTCTTC
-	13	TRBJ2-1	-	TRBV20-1	CSAKYIRGNEQFF	TGCAGTGCTAAATATATTAGAGGCAATGAGCAGTTCTTC
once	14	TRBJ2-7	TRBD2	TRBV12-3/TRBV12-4	CASGPRGDTYEQYF	TGTGCCAGTGGCCCGCGGGGGGACACCTACGAGCAGTACTTC
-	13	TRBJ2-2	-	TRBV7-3	CASSLSRDTELFF	TGTGCCAGCAGCTTAAGCCGGGACACGGAGCTGTTTTTT
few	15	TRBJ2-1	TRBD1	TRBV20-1	CSARGGTGFNNEQFF	TGCAGTGCTAGAGGAGGGACAGGCTTTAACAATGAGCAGTTCTTC
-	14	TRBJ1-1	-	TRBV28	CASSLVQGGTEAFF	TGTGCCAGCAGTCTCGTCCAGGGTGGGACTGAAGCTTTCTTT
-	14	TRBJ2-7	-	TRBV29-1	CSVVGDRTSYEQYF	TGCAGCGTTGTCGGCGACCGAACCTCCTACGAGCAGTACTTC
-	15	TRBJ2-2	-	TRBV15	CATSRGGVNTGELFF	TGTGCCACCAGCAGAGGCGGGGTGAACACCGGGGAGCTGTTTTTT
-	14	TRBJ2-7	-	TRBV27	CASSLGQLTYEQYF	TGTGCCAGCAGTTTGGGGCAGCTCACCTACGAGCAGTACTTC
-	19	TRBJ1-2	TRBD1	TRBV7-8	CASSSWGSDRVISNYGYTF	TGTGCCAGCAGCTCCTGGGGGTCTGACAGGGTTATAAGTAACTATGGCTACACCTTC
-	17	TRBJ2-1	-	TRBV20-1	CSARDGPPYVASNEQFF	TGCAGTGCTAGAGACGGCCCCCCCTACGTAGCGAGCAATGAGCAGTTCTTC
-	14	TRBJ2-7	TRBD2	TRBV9	CASSASGSQYEQYF	TGTGCCAGCAGCGCGAGCGGGAGTCAGTACGAGCAGTACTTC
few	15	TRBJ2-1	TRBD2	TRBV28	CASSAPGLVYIEQFF	TGTGCCAGCAGTGCACCGGGACTAGTGTACATTGAGCAGTTCTTC
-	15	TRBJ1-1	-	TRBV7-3	CASSLTPGGDTEAFF	TGTGCCAGCAGCTTAACCCCCGGTGGGGACACTGAAGCTTTCTTT
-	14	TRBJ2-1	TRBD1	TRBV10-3	CAVGDRGTYNEQFF	TGTGCCGTAGGAGACAGGGGAACCTACAATGAGCAGTTCTTC
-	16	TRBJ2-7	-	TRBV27	CASSLPNRDSTYEQYF	TGTGCCAGCAGTTTACCTAACCGGGACTCGACCTACGAGCAGTACTTC
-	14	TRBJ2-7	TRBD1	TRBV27	CASSWGQGAYEQYF	TGTGCCAGCAGTTGGGGACAGGGGGCGTACGAGCAGTACTTC
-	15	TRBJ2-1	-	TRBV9	CASSVESGSYNEQFF	TGTGCCAGCAGCGTAGAGAGCGGTTCCTACAATGAGCAGTTCTTC
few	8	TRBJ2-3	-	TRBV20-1	CSARGELF	TGCAGTGCTAGAGGGGAGCTCTTT
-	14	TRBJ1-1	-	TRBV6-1	CASSSLGGGTEAFF	TGTGCCAGCAGTAGTCTTGGAGGGGGGACTGAAGCTTTCTTT
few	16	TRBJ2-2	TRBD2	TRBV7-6	CASSAFSGANTGELFF	TGTGCCAGCAGCGCCTTTAGCGGGGCGAACACCGGGGAGCTGTTTTTT
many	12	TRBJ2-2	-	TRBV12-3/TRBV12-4	CASSLGTGELFF	TGTGCCAGCAGTTTAGGGACCGGGGAGCTGTTTTTT
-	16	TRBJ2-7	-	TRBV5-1	CASSFVAGTSTYEQYF	TGCGCCAGCAGCTTCGTAGCCGGGACATCTACCTACGAGCAGTACTTC
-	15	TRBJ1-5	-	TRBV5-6	CASSRGREYNQPQHF	TGTGCCAGTAGCCGGGGGCGGGAGTACAATCAGCCCCAGCATTTT
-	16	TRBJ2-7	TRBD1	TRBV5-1	CASSPRDRRSSYEQYF	TGCGCCAGCAGCCCCCGGGACAGAAGGAGCTCCTACGAGCAGTACTTC
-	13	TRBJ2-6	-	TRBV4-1	CASSQDSFLFLTF	TGCGCCAGCAGCCAAGATAGCTTTCTTTTCCTGACTTTC
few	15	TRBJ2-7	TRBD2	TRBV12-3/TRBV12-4	CASRPSSGGSYEQYF	TGTGCCAGCAGACCTTCTAGCGGGGGCTCCTACGAGCAGTACTTC
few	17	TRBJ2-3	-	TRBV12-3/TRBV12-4	CASSLLLGRGSTDTQYF	TGTGCCAGCAGTTTATTGCTCGGACGGGGGAGCACAGATACGCAGTATTTT
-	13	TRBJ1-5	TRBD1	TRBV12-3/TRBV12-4	CASSTGGRQPQHF	TGTGCCAGCAGCACAGGGGGCCGTCAGCCCCAGCATTTT
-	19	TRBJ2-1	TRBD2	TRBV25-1	CASSEWGGHSGSSYNEQFF	TGTGCCAGCAGTGAATGGGGGGGCCATAGCGGGAGCTCCTACAATGAGCAGTTCTTC
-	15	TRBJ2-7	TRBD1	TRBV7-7	CASTVTGFCIYEQYF	TGTGCTAGCACCGTGACAGGGTTTTGTATCTACGAGCAGTACTTC
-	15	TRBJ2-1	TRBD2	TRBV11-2	CASSRPGTRNNEQFF	TGTGCCAGCAGCCGGCCCGGGACTAGGAATAATGAGCAGTTCTTC
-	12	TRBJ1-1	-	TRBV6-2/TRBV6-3	CASSYSRVGAFF	TGTGCCAGCAGTTACTCCCGGGTTGGGGCTTTCTTT
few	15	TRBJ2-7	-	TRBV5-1	CASSYGGPLSYEQYF	TGCGCCAGCAGTTATGGAGGGCCCCTCTCCTACGAGCAGTACTTC
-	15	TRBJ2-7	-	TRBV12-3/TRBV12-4	CASNPYEGGSYEQYF	TGTGCCAGCAACCCTTATGAGGGAGGATCCTACGAGCAGTACTTC
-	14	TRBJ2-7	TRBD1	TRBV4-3	CASSHGQGTYEQYF	TGCGCCAGCAGCCATGGACAGGGTACCTACGAGCAGTACTTC
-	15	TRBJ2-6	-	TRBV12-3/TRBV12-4	CASSVPGSGANVLTF	TGTGCCAGCAGCGTCCCCGGCTCTGGGGCCAACGTCCTGACTTTC
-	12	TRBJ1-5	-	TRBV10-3	CAISETGQPQHF	TGTGCCATCAGTGAGACCGGTCAGCCCCAGCATTTT
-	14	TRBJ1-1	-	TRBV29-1	CSASYWTENTEAFF	TGCAGCGCCTCGTACTGGACGGAGAACACTGAAGCTTTCTTT